This paragraph reports one T cell receptor beta chain. This sample was included in a study of blood T cell repertoires in COVID-19. Study as a whole: The analysed material was cDNA or gDNA that came from T cells, B-cell-depleted T cells, or PBMCs.

Sequenced by immunoSEQ multiplex PCR; TCRdb stores in-frame clones only, minus some. This sample has fewer than 350,000 clones; 85% occur once, and the top ten carry under 2%. The sequence was collected from a woman in her twenties or thirties who had been exposed to COVID-19. The sample taken for sequencing was PBMCs or T cells enriched from blood (not recorded which).

CDR3 protein: CATSDDRVSNQPQHF. For the CDR3, the DNA is TGTGCCACCAGTGACGACAGGGTCAGCAATCAGCCCCAGCATTTT. The V gene is TRBV24-1, the J gene TRBJ1-5; 7 bases fit TRBD1. Germline values: CDR1 KGHDR, CDR2 SFDVKD. The CDR3 is made up of 15 amino acids. After removal of 4 bases from V and 1 base from J, the junction contained 3 bases not matched to a gene.